This TCR beta chain appears in the sequencing data of a study of CD8 T cells in ankylosing spondylitis. Germline lookup yields CDR1 MNHEY and CDR2 SVGEGT. The CDR3 is made up of 15 amino acids. Trimming took 2 bases from V and 5 from J, leaving 15 bases between them. This clonotype was seen at least ten times. The antigen is not known. Findings and limits, study-wide: As reported, disease-linked clones showed significant enrichment in matched ankylosing spondylitis synovial fluid.

With molecular barcodes, quantitative 5'-RACE was used to make the TCR beta libraries. From the 5' RACE reads, TCRdb called clonotypes with MiXCR, one entry per CDR3 protein. There are about 69,000 distinct CDR3 sequences in the sample; roughly 5.2% occur only once, and over 2% lies in the top ten. Specimen: blood, either unsorted or a sorted T cell fraction (not recorded which). The clonotype originates from a male donor with ankylosing spondylitis or in good health (not recorded which). The chain combines TRBV6-2 or TRBV6-3 with TRBJ1-1, with D unclear. The chain's CDR3 is CASSYQIGSRTEAFF. CDR3 DNA: TGTGCCAGCAGTTACCAGATAGGAAGCAGAACTGAAGCTTTCTTT.